The clone carrying this T cell receptor beta chain was observed a handful of times. The source of the sample is a study of cytomegalovirus exposure and HLA in healthy donors. On the study more broadly: The Caucasian-associated ancestry cluster held roughly 81% of over 350 genotyped donors.

Between the trimmed V and J ends, which lost 5 bases and 5 bases, there was a span of 15 bases. Germline CDR1 is MNHNS and CDR2 is SASEGT. CDR3 length equals 14 residues. In the PCR, 60 Vbeta and 13 Jbeta primers were used. Assay: immunoSEQ multiplex PCR; the TCRdb copy retains only in-frame clones and omits some. The table includes 70,000 to 90,000 clones, around 83% detected once. What was sequenced was PBMCs. The TCR was taken from a man aged 65 to 85 in good health and CMV-seropositive. The chain recombines TRBV6-1 with TRBJ1-1, with a possible D match to TRBD1 (6 bases). The DNA for the CDR3 is TGTGCCAGCAGTACCGGACAGAGGGGGACTGAAGCTTTCTTT. This sequence encodes CASSTGQRGTEAFF.